This T cell receptor (beta chain) was profiled in a study of identical twins. Healthy Caucasians made up all donors. TCRdb fed the 5' RACE reads into MiXCR, producing one record per CDR3 protein. The repertoire holds roughly 570,000 distinct CDR3 sequences, with roughly 9.5% as singletons. Germline V gene data show CDR1 as KGHSY and CDR2 as FQNENV. The V end lost 3 bases, the J end lost 0 bases, and 18 bases lay between the germline ends. The CDR3 is 17 residues long. The same data also contributed to another study, on yellow fever vaccine responses in identical twins.

The chain employs TRBV16 and TRBJ2-7; tentatively, D is TRBD2 (5 bases). Sequencing input: PBMCs. The TCR originated in a young woman in good health. The CDR3 DNA follows: TGTGCCAGCAGCCAGACTGCCCGGGGATCAAGCTCCTACGAGCAGTACTTC. Translated, it gives CASSQTARGSSSYEQYF. The full variable domain, its missing parts supplied by reference TRBV16 and TRBJ2-7, is GEEVAQTPKHLVRGEGQKAKLYCAPIKGHSYVFWYQQVLKNEFKFLISFQNENVFDETGMPKERFSAKCLPNSPCSLEIQATKLEDSAVYFCASSQTARGSSSYEQYFGPGTRLTVT.